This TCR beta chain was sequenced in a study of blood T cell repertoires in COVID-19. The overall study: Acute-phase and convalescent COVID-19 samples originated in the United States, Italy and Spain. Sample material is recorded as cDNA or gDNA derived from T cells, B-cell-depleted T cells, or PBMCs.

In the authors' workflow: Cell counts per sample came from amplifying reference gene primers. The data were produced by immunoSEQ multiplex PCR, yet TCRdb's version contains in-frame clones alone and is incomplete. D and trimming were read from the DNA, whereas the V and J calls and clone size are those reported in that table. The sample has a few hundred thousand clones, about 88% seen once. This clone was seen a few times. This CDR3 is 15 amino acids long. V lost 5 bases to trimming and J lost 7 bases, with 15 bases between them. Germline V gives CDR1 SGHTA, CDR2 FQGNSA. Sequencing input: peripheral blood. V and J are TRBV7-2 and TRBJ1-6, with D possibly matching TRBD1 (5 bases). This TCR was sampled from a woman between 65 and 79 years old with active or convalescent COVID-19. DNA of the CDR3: TGTGCCAGCAGCCTTAATAGACAGCCCAATTCACCCCTCCACTTT. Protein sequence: CASSLNRQPNSPLHF.